These 13 T cell receptor beta chains share one sample of origin, sequenced in a study of metastatic and nonmetastatic thyroid tumors (dated by TCRdb to the early 2020s). Before undergoing thyroid surgery, none of the patients had been given any kind of treatment. Library creation used PCR. These reads were obtained on an Illumina HiSeq 4000. TCRdb reworked the public reads: Q25 trimming with fastp, MiXCR clone assembly, productive beta chains retained. The sample table holds tens of thousands of clones, of which under 25% were seen once. The top ten constitute approximately 39% of the sample. Material for sequencing was blood. Receptor source: a female donor with papillary thyroid cancer or a benign thyroid nodule (not recorded which). Some clones in this sample may be carry-over from other donors' samples.

By sample fraction, this clone is medium-sized (0.01 to 0.1%). CDR3 amino acids: CASSYSGREIRAFF. The CDR3 nucleotides are TGTGCCAGCAGTTACAGTGGCAGGGAGATAAGAGCTTTCTTT. The chain employs TRBV6-2 or TRBV6-3 and TRBJ1-1; D may be TRBD1 (5 bases). Germline CDR1 is MNHEY and CDR2 is SVGEGT. Trimming stripped 2 bases from V and 10 bases from J, with 17 bases between. The CDR3 length is 14 residues.

This clone was recorded at least ten times. This chain links TRBV11-2 with TRBJ1-3; D gene uncertain. The CDR3 sequence is 18 residues long. Trimming took 2 bases from V and 2 from J, leaving 19 bases between them. CDR1 is SGHAT, CDR2 FQNNGV, per germline. The CDR3, as DNA: TGTGCCAGCAGCTTAACTGGGTCCGGAGGAACTGCTGGAAACACCATATATTTT. Encoded protein: CASSLTGSGGTAGNTIYF.

This clone was recorded at least ten times. The chain carries TRBV29-1 and TRBJ2-3; weak D call: TRBD2 (6 bases). V shed 7 bases and J shed 2 bases, with 22 bases lying between them. The CDR3 contains 16 residues. Germline CDR1 is SQVTM and CDR2 is ANQGSEA. In DNA form, the CDR3 reads TGCAGCGGCACGATCTGGTCGGGAGTTGCCACAGATACGCAGTATTTT. Encoded protein: CSGTIWSGVATDTQYF.

This clone was seen ten or more times. V is TRBV2 and J is TRBJ1-2, with a tentative D call TRBD1 (5 bases). V was cut by 7 bases and J by 6 bases, with 12 bases left in between. The CDR3 totals 12 residues. Germline CDR1 and CDR2: SNHLY and FYNNEI. The CDR3 spells CASIRDGDGYTF. In DNA, the CDR3 is TGTGCCAGCATTCGGGACGGGGATGGCTACACCTTC.

The table lists this clone with a few counts. The chain links TRBV6-2 or TRBV6-3 to TRBJ2-5, with TRBD2 matching 7 bases. The CDR3 runs 15 residues. Germline V gives CDR1 MNHEY, CDR2 SVGEGT. With V trimmed by 0 bases and J by 4 bases, 5 bases remained unmatched. The CDR3: CASSYSMGGTETQYF. The CDR3 nucleotides are TGTGCCAGCAGTTACTCGATGGGGGGGACAGAGACCCAGTACTTC.

The chain carries TRBV7-8 and TRBJ2-7; D is ambiguous. Germline lookup yields CDR1 SGHVS and CDR2 FQNEAQ. Trimming stripped 5 bases from V and 2 bases from J, with 7 bases between. The CDR3 length is 12 residues. The CDR3 loop reads CASSLVPYEQYF. CDR3 nucleotides: TGTGCCAGCAGCCTGGTCCCCTACGAGCAGTACTTC.

This chain joins TRBV6-2 or TRBV6-3 and TRBJ1-5; weak D call: TRBD1 (5 bases). V shed 4 bases and J shed 9 bases, with 13 bases lying between them. Germline CDR1 is MNHEY and CDR2 is SVGEGT. The CDR3 runs to 13 residues. The CDR3, as DNA: TGTGCCAGCAGTTGGCCAGGGCCAGGGCCCCAGCATTTT. Amino acids: CASSWPGPGPQHF.

CDR3 amino acids: CASRDPLFGNEKLFF. Here the CDR3 DNA reads TGTGCCAGCCGCGACCCCCTCTTTGGTAATGAAAAACTGTTTTTT. The chain couples TRBV7-9 to TRBJ1-4, with unresolved D. The V gene's germline CDR1 is SEHNR and CDR2 FQNEAQ (reference sequence). V lost 8 bases and J 4 bases, leaving 17 bases between the germline ends. The CDR3 totals 15 residues.

This clone was seen only a few times. In DNA form, the CDR3 reads TGTGCCAGCAGCTTATCGGGGGCGGGGGAGCTGTTTTTT. Its protein is CASSLSGAGELFF. The chain couples TRBV7-8 to TRBJ2-2; D is possibly TRBD1 or TRBD2 (6 bases each). Germline V gene data show CDR1 as SGHVS and CDR2 as FQNEAQ. CDR3 length equals 13 residues. V was cut by 2 bases and J by 8 bases, with 9 bases left in between.

This clone was counted ten times or more. The chain uses TRBV9 and TRBJ1-4; D not resolved. CDR3 length: 15 residues. V was clipped by 2 bases and J by 4 bases, with 12 bases between them. Per germline, CDR1 SGDLS and CDR2 YYNGEE. The CDR3 nucleotides read TGTGCCAGCAGCGTCTACGGTCGGGATAATGAAAAACTGTTTTTT. It specifies CASSVYGRDNEKLFF.

There are a few counts of this clone. The V and J genes are TRBV28 and TRBJ2-7; D is perhaps TRBD1 (6 bases). The CDR3 has 13 residues. V was clipped by 4 bases and J by 6 bases, with 13 bases between them. Germline-derived CDR1 and CDR2 are MDHEN and SYDVKM. The CDR3: CASSYTGSGEQYF. The CDR3 DNA is TGTGCCAGCAGTTACACAGGGTCTGGCGAGCAGTACTTC.

This sequence joins TRBV3-1 and TRBJ2-7; the D gene is possibly TRBD1 (6 bases). CDR3 length: 13 amino acids. Germline assignment: CDR1 LGHDT and CDR2 YNNKEL (reference sequence). Trimming left V 3 bases short and J 1 base short, with 7 bases between. This chain's CDR3 is CASSQGQSYEQYF. In DNA, the CDR3 is TGTGCCAGCAGCCAGGGACAATCCTACGAGCAGTACTTC.

This clone was observed a handful of times. The chain recombines TRBV6-5 with TRBJ1-2, with D possibly TRBD1 on 6 matching bases. V lost 0 bases, J lost 1 base, and 9 bases lay in between. Germline CDR1 is MNHEY and CDR2 is SVGAGI. The CDR3 totals 15 residues. DNA for the CDR3: TGTGCCAGCAGTTACTCGGGGGCCTTTAACTATGGCTACACCTTC. Residues: CASSYSGAFNYGYTF.